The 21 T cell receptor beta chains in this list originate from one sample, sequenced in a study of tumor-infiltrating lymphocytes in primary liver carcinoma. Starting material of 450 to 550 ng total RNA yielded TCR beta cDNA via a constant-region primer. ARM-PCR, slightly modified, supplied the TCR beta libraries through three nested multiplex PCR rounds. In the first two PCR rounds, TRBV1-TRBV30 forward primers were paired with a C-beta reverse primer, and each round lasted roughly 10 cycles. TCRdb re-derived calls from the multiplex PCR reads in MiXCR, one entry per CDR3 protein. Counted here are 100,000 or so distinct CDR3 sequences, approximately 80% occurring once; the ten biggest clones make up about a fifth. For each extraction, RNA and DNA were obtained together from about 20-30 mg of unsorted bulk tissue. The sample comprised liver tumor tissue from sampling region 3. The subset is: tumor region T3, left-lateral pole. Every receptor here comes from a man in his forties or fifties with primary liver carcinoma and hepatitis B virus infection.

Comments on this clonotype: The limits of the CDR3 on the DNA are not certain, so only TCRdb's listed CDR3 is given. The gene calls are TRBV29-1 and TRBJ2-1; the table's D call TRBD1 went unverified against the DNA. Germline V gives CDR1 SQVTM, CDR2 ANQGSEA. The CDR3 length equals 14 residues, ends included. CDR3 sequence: CSVVGQGTYNEQIF.

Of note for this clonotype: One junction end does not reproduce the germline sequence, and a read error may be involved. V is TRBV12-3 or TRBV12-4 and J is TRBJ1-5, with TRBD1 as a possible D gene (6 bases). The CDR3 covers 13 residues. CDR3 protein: CTSQGSGAQPQHF. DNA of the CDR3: TGTACCAGCCAGGGTTCGGGGGCTCAGCCCCAGCATTTC.

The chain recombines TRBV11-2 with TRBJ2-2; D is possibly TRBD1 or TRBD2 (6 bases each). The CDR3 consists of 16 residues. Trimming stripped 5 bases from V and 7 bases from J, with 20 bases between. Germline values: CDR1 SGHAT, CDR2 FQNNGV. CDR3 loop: CASSIVTSGGIGELFF. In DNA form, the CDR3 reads TGTGCCAGCAGCATAGTGACTAGTGGGGGCATCGGGGAGCTGTTTTTT.

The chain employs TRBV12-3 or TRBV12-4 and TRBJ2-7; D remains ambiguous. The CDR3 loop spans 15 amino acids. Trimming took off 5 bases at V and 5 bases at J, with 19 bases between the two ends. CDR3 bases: TGTGCCAGCAGTATATCGATTGGGCTAAAGAACGAGCAGTACTTC. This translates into CASSISIGLKNEQYF.

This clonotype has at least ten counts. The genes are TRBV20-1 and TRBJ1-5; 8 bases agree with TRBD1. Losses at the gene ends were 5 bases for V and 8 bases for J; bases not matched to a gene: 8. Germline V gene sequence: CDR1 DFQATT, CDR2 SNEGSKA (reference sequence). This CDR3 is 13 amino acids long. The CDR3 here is CSAERQGSEPQHF. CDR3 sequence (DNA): TGCAGTGCTGAGAGACAGGGGAGTGAGCCCCAGCATTTT.

CDR3 sequence (DNA): TGTGCCGTCAGCTCAAGGGACTTCCCCTACGAGCAGTACTTC. Protein product: CAVSSRDFPYEQYF. The rearrangement joins TRBV5-4 to TRBJ2-7, with a tentative D call TRBD2 (6 bases). Germline CDR1 SGHNT, CDR2 YYREEE (reference sequence). V lost 10 bases, J lost 2 bases, and 19 bases lay in between. The CDR3 runs 14 residues. Full variable domain (outside the CDR3, taken from reference TRBV5-4 and TRBJ2-7): ETGVTQSPTHLIKTRGQQVTLRCSSQSGHNTVSWYQQALGQGPQFIFQYYREEENGRGNFPPRFSGLQFPNYSSELNVNALELDDSALYLCAVSSRDFPYEQYFGPGTRLTVT.

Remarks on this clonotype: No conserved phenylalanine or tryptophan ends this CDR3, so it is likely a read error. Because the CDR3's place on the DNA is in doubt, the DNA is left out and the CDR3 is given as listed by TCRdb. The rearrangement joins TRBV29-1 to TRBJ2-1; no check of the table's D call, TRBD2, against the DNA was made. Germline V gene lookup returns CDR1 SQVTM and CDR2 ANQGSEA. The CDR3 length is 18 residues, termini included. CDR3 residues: CSVGGSRTSGNRYNEQLL.

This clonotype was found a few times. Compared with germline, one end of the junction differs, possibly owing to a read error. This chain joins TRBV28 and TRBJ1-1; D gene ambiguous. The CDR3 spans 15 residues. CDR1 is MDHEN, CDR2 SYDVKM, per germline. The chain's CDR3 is CVSSWSSRTTTEAFF. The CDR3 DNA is TGTGTCAGCAGTTGGTCATCTAGAACGACCACTGAAGCTTTCTTT.

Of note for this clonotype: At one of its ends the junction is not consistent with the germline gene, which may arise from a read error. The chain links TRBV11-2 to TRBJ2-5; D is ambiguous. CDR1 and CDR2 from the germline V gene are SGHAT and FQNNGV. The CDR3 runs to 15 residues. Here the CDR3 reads CASNPVGLVPETQCF. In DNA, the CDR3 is TGTGCCAGCAACCCAGTTGGGCTAGTCCCAGAGACCCAGTGCTTC.

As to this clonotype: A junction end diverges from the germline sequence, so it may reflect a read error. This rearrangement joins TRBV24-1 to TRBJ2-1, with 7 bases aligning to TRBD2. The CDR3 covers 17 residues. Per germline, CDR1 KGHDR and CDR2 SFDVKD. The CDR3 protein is CATSEYSTTSSYKEHFF. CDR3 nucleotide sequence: TGTGCCACCAGTGAATATTCTACGACTAGCTCCTACAAAGAGCACTTCTTC.

The chain's CDR3 is CASSNIGIRQANTGELFF. CDR3 bases: TGTGCCAGCAGCAACATAGGGATTCGACAAGCCAACACCGGGGAGCTGTTTTTT. This sequence joins TRBV6-2 or TRBV6-3 and TRBJ2-2, with no clear D. Per the germline V gene, CDR1 is MNHEY and CDR2 is SVGEGT. Between the trimmed V and J ends, which lost 6 bases and 2 bases, there was a span of 22 bases. There are 18 residues in the CDR3.

The CDR3 nucleotides read TGCAGCGTACCTGAAGAAAACTATGGCTACACCTTC. Translated: CSVPEENYGYTF. J is TRBJ1-2 and V is TRBV29-1; D is undetermined. Trimming took 6 bases from V and 2 from J, leaving 10 bases between them. Germline assignment: CDR1 SQVTM and CDR2 ANQGSEA. The CDR3 loop spans 12 amino acids.

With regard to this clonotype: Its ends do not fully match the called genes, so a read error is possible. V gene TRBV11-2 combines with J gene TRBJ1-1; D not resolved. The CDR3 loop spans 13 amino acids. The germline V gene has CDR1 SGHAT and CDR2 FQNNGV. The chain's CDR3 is CTGSLGLNAEAFF. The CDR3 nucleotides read TGTACCGGCAGCTTAGGCCTGAACGCTGAAGCTTTCTTT.

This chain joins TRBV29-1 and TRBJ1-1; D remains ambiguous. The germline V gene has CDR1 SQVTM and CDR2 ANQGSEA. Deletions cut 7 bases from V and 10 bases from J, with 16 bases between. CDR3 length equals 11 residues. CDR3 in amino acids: CSAPVGLGAFF. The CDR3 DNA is TGCAGCGCACCAGTAGGGCTGGGAGCTTTCTTT.

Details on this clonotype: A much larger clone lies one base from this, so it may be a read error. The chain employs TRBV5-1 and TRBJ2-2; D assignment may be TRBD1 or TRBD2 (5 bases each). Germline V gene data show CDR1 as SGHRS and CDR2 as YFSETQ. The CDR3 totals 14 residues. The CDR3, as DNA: TGCGCCAGCAGCTTGCAAGGGAACACCGGGGACCTGTTTTTT. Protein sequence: CASSLQGNTGDLFF. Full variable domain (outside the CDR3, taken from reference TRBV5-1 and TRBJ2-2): KAGVTQTPRYLIKTRGQQVTLSCSPISGHRSVSWYQQTPGQGLQFLFEYFSETQRNKGNFPGRFSGRQFSNSRSEMNVSTLELGDSALYLCASSLQGNTGDLFFGEGSRLTVL.

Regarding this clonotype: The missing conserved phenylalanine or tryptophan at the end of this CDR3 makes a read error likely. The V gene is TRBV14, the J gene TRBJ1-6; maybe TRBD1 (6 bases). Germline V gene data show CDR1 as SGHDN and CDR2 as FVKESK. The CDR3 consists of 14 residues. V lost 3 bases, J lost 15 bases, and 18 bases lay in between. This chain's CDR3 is CASSHSGENSCLHL. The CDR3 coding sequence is TGTGCCAGCAGCCACTCAGGGGAAAATTCATGCCTCCACTTG.

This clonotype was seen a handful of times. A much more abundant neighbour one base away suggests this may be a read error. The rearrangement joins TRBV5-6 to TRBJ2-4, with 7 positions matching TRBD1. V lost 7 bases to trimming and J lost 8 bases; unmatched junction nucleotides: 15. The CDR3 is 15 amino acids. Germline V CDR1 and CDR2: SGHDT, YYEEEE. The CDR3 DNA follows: TGTGCCAGCGGCACTACAGGGGCCTCGCAGTACATTCAGTACTTC. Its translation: CASGTTGASQYIQYF. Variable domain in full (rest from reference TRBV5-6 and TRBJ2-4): DAGVTQSPTHLIKTRGQQVTLRCSPKSGHDTVSWYQQALGQGPQFIFQYYEEEERQRGNFPDRFSGHQFPNYSSELNVNALLLGDSALYLCASGTTGASQYIQYFGAGTRLSVL.

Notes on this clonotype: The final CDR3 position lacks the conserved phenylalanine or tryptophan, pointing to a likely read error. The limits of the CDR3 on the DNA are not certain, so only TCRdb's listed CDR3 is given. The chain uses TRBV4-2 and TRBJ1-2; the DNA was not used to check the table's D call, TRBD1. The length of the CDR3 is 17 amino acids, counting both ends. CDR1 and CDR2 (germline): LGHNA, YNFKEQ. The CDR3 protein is CASSQETAQGLNYGYTI.

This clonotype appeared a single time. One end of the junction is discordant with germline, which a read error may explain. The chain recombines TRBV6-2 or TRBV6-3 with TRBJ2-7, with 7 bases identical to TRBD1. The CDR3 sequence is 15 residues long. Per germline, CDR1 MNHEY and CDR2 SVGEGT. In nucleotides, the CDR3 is TGTGTCAGCAGTTACCTCGGACAGGACAACTCCGAGCAGTACTTC. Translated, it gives CVSSYLGQDNSEQYF.

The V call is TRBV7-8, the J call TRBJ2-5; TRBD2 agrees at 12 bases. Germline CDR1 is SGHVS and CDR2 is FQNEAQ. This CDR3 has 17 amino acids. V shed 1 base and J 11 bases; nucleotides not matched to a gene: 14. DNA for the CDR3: TGTGCCAGCAGCTTAGTCAGCCTAGCGGGAGGGGGAGGGACTCAGTACTTC. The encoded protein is CASSLVSLAGGGGTQYF. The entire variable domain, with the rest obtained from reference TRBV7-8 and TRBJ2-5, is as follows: GAGVSQSPRYKVAKRGQDVALRCDPISGHVSLFWYQQALGQGPEFLTYFQNEAQLDKSGLPSDRFFAERPEGSVSTLKIQRTQQEDSAVYLCASSLVSLAGGGGTQYFGPGTRLLVL.

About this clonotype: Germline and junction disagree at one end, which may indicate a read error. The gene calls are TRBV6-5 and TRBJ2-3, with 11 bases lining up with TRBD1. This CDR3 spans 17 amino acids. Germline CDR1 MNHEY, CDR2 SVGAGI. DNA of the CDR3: TGTGTCAGCAGTTCAGAGACGTCGGGACAGGGGGGAGATACGCAGTATTTT. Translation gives CVSSSETSGQGGDTQYF.